Listed here are 16 T cell receptor beta chains from one sample, sequenced in a study of neurological immune-mediated disorders. Via MiXCR, TCRdb re-called the 5' RACE reads, giving one row per CDR3 protein. The sample holds about 58,000 distinct CDR3 sequences; roughly 2.5% are singletons and the top ten take 3%. The sample comprised PBMCs. The receptors here all came from a man in his fifties with multiple sclerosis.

At least ten counts were recorded for this clonotype. This chain's CDR3 is CASSLGPQGAGTQYF. In nucleotides, the CDR3 is TGTGCCAGCAGCTTAGGCCCCCAGGGGGCTGGTACGCAGTATTTT. The chain combines TRBV7-2 with TRBJ2-3; 8 nucleotides agree with TRBD1. Per the germline V gene, CDR1 is SGHTA and CDR2 is FQGNSA. The CDR3 has 15 residues. The J segment lost 8 bases and the V segment lost 1 base, leaving 8 bases of the junction unmatched.

This clonotype was observed at least ten times. This chain links TRBV3-1 with TRBJ2-1; D may be TRBD2 (5 bases). The CDR3 sequence is 14 residues long. V dropped 1 base and J dropped 9 bases, with 13 bases sitting between them. Germline values: CDR1 LGHDT, CDR2 YNNKEL (reference sequence). Here the CDR3 reads CASSQVRRNGEQFF. The CDR3 DNA sequence: TGTGCCAGCAGCCAAGTGCGGAGGAACGGTGAGCAGTTCTTC.

At least ten counts were recorded for this clonotype. The chain uses TRBV6-2 or TRBV6-3 and TRBJ2-5, with D unresolved. CDR3 length: 12 residues. CDR1 MNHEY and CDR2 SVGEGT come from the germline V gene. Trimming left V 2 bases short and J 7 bases short, with 8 bases between. This CDR3 is CASSYRLGTQYF. As DNA, the CDR3 is TGTGCCAGCAGTTACAGGTTGGGGACCCAGTACTTC.

In its sample, this clonotype was seen many times. This sequence joins TRBV12-3 or TRBV12-4 and TRBJ1-1; a weak D match, TRBD1 (5 bases). Trimming cost V 1 base and J 8 bases, with 14 bases left between them. The CDR3 sequence is 14 residues long. CDR3 sequence: CASSLGDVSSEAFF. In DNA, the CDR3 is TGTGCCAGCAGTTTAGGGGACGTCAGTTCGGAAGCTTTCTTT.

This clonotype was detected ten times or more. The CDR3 spells CASGRKNTGELFF. DNA of the CDR3: TGTGCCAGCGGACGGAAGAACACCGGGGAGCTGTTTTTT. This rearrangement joins TRBV6-6 to TRBJ2-2, with D unresolved. Germline V CDR1 and CDR2: MNHNY, SVGAGI (reference sequence). The V end was cut by 8 bases, the J end by 1 base, with 8 bases between. This CDR3 region has 13 residues.

This clonotype was picked up many times. The rearrangement links TRBV5-1 to TRBJ1-2; the D is unclear. Per the germline V gene, CDR1 is SGHRS and CDR2 is YFSETQ. This CDR3 is 15 amino acids long. The V end lost 5 bases, the J end lost 2 bases, and 16 bases lay between the germline ends. Written as DNA, the CDR3 is TGCGCCAGCAGATTTGACTCGGACGGGAACTATGGCTACACCTTC. Translation gives CASRFDSDGNYGYTF.

This clonotype was picked up many times. The chain joins TRBV7-2 to TRBJ2-1; 11 bases line up with TRBD2. The CDR3 is made up of 14 amino acids. Trimming cost V 5 bases and J 6 bases; bases outside gene matches: 3. Germline-derived CDR1 and CDR2 are SGHTA and FQGNSA. DNA for the CDR3: TGTGCCAGCAGCCCCGGGACTAGCGGCAATGAGCAGTTCTTC. This encodes CASSPGTSGNEQFF.

This clonotype was detected many times. This rearrangement joins TRBV9 to TRBJ2-2, with TRBD2 identical over 7 bases. This CDR3 spans 18 amino acids. The V and J ends lost 4 bases and 2 bases, in that order; junction bases with no gene match: 14. Germline loops: CDR1 SGDLS, CDR2 YYNGEE. CDR3 loop: CASSTIMSGAANTGELFF. The CDR3 bases are TGTGCCAGCAGCACCATAATGAGCGGGGCCGCCAACACCGGGGAGCTGTTTTTT. Complete variable domain (other parts from reference TRBV9 and TRBJ2-2): DSGVTQTPKHLITATGQRVTLRCSPRSGDLSVYWYQQSLDQGLQFLIQYYNGEERAKGNILERFSAQQFPDLHSELNLSSLELGDSALYFCASSTIMSGAANTGELFFGEGSRLTVL.

Ten or more counts support this clonotype. The chain uses TRBV6-1 and TRBJ1-2; tentatively, D is TRBD1 (6 bases). The CDR3 totals 16 residues. V lost 0 bases and J 4 bases, leaving 15 bases between the germline ends. The V gene's germline CDR1 is MNHNS and CDR2 SASEGT. For the CDR3, the DNA is TGTGCCAGCAGTGAAGCCCAGCAGGGCAGGGGCTATGGCTACACCTTC. Protein product: CASSEAQQGRGYGYTF.

This clonotype was seen at least ten times. The chain is built from TRBV5-1 and TRBJ2-1; 13 positions agree with TRBD2. This CDR3 has 21 amino acids. In germline, CDR1 is SGHRS, CDR2 YFSETQ. The V segment lost 4 bases and the J segment 4 bases; nucleotides outside the gene matches: 20. DNA for the CDR3: TGCGCCAGCAGCATTATGCCACCGGGACTAGCGGGGCAATCTTTATACAATGAGCAGTTCTTC. This translates into CASSIMPPGLAGQSLYNEQFF.

This clonotype was counted many times. This chain joins TRBV5-1 and TRBJ2-6, with D unclear. CDR3 length: 15 amino acids. Looked up from germline, CDR1 is SGHRS and CDR2 is YFSETQ. V lost 0 bases to trimming and J lost 0 bases, with 4 bases between them. The DNA of the CDR3 is TGCGCCAGCAGCTTGGGGTACTCTGGGGCCAACGTCCTGACTTTC. It specifies CASSLGYSGANVLTF.

The J gene is TRBJ2-7, the V gene TRBV11-2, with 9 bases identical to TRBD2. J was trimmed by 2 bases and V by 4 bases; bases with no gene match: 6. In germline, CDR1 is SGHAT, CDR2 FQNNGV. CDR3 length: 15 residues. Here the CDR3 DNA reads TGTGCCAGCAGCTACCAGCGGGGGGCGGCCTACGAGCAGTACTTC. This sequence encodes CASSYQRGAAYEQYF.

This clonotype has a count of ten or more. One junction end disagrees with the germline gene, perhaps due to a read error. The chain employs TRBV20-1 and TRBJ2-4; D perhaps matches TRBD2 (6 bases). This CDR3 is built from 14 residues. Germline CDR1 DFQATT, CDR2 SNEGSKA (reference sequence). The CDR3 is CGAGGPLAKNIQYF. CDR3 coding DNA: TGTGGCGCCGGGGGTCCACTAGCCAAAAACATTCAGTACTTC.

This clonotype was detected ten times or more. J is TRBJ1-2 and V is TRBV7-2; possible D gene TRBD1, 5 bases. Per germline, CDR1 SGHTA and CDR2 FQGNSA. Trimming left V 4 bases short and J 4 bases short, with 10 bases between. This CDR3 is built from 13 residues. The CDR3: CASSSGPRYGYTF. The CDR3 bases are TGTGCCAGCAGCTCGGGACCGCGCTATGGCTACACCTTC. Variable domain in full (rest from reference TRBV7-2 and TRBJ1-2): GAGVSQSPSNKVTEKGKDVELRCDPISGHTALYWYRQSLGQGLEFLIYFQGNSAPDKSGLPSDRFSAERTGGSVSTLTIQRTQQEDSAVYLCASSSGPRYGYTFGSGTRLTVV.

This clonotype was observed many times. The chain couples TRBV7-2 to TRBJ1-3; D is possibly TRBD1 (5 bases). Trimming pared 0 bases from V and 5 bases from J, leaving 14 bases between. The CDR3 spans 16 residues. Germline CDR1 and CDR2: SGHTA and FQGNSA. CDR3 DNA sequence: TGTGCCAGCAGCTTAGCCCCAGGGCTTGGAAGAAACACCATATATTTT. Translating gives CASSLAPGLGRNTIYF.

This clonotype was observed many times. The chain carries TRBV4-1 and TRBJ2-5; 8 nucleotides line up with TRBD2. From germline, CDR1 is MGHRA and CDR2 YSYEKL. This CDR3 is built from 15 residues. Losses at the gene ends were 8 bases for V and 5 bases for J; bases not matched to a gene: 13. The CDR3 loop is CASSFVRGAGETQYF. The CDR3 DNA reads TGCGCCAGCTCGTTCGTGCGGGGGGCCGGGGAGACCCAGTACTTC.